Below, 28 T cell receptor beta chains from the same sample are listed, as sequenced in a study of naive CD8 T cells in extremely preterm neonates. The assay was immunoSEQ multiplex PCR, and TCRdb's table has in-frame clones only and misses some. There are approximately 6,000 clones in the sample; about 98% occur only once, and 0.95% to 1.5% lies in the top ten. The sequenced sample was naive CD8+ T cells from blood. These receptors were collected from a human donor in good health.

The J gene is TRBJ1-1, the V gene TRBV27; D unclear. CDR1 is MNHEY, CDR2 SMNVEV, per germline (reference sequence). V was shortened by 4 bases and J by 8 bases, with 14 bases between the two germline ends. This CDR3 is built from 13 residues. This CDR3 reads CASSSHGESEAFF. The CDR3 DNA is TGTGCCAGCAGTTCCCACGGAGAGTCCGAAGCTTTCTTT.

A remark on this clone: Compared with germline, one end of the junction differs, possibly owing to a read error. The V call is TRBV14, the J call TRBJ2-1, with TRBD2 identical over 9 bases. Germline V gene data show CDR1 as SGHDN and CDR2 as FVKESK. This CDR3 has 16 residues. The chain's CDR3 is CASTQGLAGSYNEQFF. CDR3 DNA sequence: TGTGCCAGCACCCAAGGCCTAGCGGGATCCTACAATGAGCAGTTCTTC. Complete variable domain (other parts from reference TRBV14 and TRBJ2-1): EAGVTQFPSHSVIEKGQTVTLRCDPISGHDNLYWYRRVMGKEIKFLLHFVKESKQDESGMPNNRFLAERTGGTYSTLKVQPAELEDSGVYFCASTQGLAGSYNEQFFGPGTRLTVL.

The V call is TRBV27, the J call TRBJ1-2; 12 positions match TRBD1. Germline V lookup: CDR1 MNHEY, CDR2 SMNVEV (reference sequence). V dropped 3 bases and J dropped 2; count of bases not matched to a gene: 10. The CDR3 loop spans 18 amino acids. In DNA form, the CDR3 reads TGTGCCAGCAGTTTCCATACGGGACAGGGGGCGTTAAACTATGGCTACACCTTC. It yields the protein CASSFHTGQGALNYGYTF.

The CDR3 DNA reads TGTGCCAGCACTCAACGAAGCCGGGACAGTCGTTATCAGCCCCAGCATTTT. Its translation is CASTQRSRDSRYQPQHF. The chain links TRBV28 to TRBJ1-5; 7 bases align to TRBD1. Looked up from germline, CDR1 is MDHEN and CDR2 is SYDVKM. The V segment lost 7 bases and the J segment 5 bases; nucleotides outside the gene matches: 17. The CDR3 runs 17 residues.

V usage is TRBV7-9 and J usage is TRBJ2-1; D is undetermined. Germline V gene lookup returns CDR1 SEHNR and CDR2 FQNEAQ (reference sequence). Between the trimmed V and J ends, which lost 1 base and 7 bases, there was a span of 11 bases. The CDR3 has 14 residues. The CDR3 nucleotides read TGTGCCAGCAGCTTAGTAGTTACTCCTAATGAGCAGTTCTTC. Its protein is CASSLVVTPNEQFF.

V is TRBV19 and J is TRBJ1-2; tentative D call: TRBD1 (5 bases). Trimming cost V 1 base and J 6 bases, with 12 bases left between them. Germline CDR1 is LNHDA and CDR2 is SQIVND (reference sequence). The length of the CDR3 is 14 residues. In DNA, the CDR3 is TGTGCCAGTAGTATAGCAGGCGGGACCCATGGCTACACCTTC. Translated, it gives CASSIAGGTHGYTF.

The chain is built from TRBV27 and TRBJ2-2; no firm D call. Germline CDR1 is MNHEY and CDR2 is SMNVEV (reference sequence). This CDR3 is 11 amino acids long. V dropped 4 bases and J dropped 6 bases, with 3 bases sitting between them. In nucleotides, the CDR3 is TGTGCCAGCAGTTCCTCCGGGGAGCTGTTTTTT. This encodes CASSSSGELFF.

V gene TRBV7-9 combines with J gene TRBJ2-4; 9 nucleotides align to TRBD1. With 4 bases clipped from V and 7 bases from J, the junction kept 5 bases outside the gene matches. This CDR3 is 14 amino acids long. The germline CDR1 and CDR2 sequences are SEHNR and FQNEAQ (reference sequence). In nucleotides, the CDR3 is TGTGCCAGCAGCTCCTGGACAGGGGAGAACATTCAGTACTTC. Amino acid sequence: CASSSWTGENIQYF.

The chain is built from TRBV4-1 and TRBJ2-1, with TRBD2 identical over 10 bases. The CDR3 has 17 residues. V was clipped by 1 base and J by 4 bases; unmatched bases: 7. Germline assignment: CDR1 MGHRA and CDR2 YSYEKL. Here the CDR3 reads CASSQVLASGRYNEQFF. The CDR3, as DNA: TGCGCCAGCAGCCAAGTCCTGGCTAGCGGGAGATACAATGAGCAGTTCTTC.

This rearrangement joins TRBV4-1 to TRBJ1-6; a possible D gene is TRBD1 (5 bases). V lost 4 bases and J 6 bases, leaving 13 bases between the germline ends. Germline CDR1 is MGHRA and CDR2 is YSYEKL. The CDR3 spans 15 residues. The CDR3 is CASSPRMGLNSPLHF. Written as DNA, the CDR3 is TGCGCCAGCAGCCCCCGGATGGGGCTTAATTCACCCCTCCACTTT.

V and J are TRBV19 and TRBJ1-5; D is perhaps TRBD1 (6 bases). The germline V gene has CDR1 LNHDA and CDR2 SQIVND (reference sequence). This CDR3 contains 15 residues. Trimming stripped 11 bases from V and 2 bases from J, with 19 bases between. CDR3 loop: CASSWAGAGNQPQHF. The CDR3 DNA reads TGTGCCTCTTCTTGGGCGGGGGCAGGCAATCAGCCCCAGCATTTT.

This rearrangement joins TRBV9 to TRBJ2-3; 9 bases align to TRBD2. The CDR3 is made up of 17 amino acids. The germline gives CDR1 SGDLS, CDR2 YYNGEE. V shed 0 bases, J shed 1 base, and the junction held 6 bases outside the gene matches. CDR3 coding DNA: TGTGCCAGCAGCGTAGGGGCTAGCGGGACTGGCACAGATACGCAGTATTTT. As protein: CASSVGASGTGTDTQYF.

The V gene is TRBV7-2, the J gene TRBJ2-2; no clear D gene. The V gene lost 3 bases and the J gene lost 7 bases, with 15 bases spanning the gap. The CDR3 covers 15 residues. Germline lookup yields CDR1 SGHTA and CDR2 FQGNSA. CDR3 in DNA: TGTGCCAGCAGCTTTAATTCGGAGCCGGGCGGGGAGCTGTTTTTT. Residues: CASSFNSEPGGELFF.

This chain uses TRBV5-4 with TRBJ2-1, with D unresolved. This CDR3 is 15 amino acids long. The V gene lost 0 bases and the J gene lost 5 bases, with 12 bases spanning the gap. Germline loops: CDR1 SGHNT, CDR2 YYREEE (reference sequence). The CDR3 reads CASSLGSIHDNEQFF. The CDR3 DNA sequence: TGTGCCAGCAGCTTGGGTAGCATACACGACAATGAGCAGTTCTTC.

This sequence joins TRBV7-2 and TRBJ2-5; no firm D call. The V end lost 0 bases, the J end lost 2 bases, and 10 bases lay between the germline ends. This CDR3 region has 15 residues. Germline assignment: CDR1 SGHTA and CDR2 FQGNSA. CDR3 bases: TGTGCCAGCAGCTTAGCTCCGGCTAGTCAAGAGACCCAGTACTTC. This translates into CASSLAPASQETQYF.

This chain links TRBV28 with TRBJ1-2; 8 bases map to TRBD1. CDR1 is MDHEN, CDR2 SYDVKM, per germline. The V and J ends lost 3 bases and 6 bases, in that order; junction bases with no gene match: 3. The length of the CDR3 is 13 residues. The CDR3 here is CASSFGTGNGYTF. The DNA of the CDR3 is TGTGCCAGCAGTTTCGGGACAGGAAATGGCTACACCTTC.

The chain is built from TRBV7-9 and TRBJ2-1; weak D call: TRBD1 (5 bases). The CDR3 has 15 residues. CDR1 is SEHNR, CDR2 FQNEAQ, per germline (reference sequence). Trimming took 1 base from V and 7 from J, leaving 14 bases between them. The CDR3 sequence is CASSLGGYPNNEQFF. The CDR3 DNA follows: TGTGCCAGCAGCTTAGGGGGCTACCCCAATAATGAGCAGTTCTTC.

CDR3: CASSLLRGVYEQYF. The CDR3 nucleotides read TGTGCCAGCAGCTTATTGCGGGGGGTCTACGAGCAGTACTTC. This chain links TRBV7-2 with TRBJ2-5; 8 nucleotides line up with TRBD2. The last part of the DNA fits TRBJ2-7 better; the J call may be wrong. Germline lookup yields CDR1 SGHTA and CDR2 FQGNSA. The CDR3 sequence is 14 residues long.

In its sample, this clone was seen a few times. CDR3 sequence: CASSIRPGLAVNEQFF. The CDR3 DNA follows: TGTGCCAGCAGCATACGACCGGGACTAGCAGTAAATGAGCAGTTCTTC. The V gene is TRBV9, the J gene TRBJ2-1, with 9 bases aligning to TRBD2. V gave up 4 bases and J gave up 7 bases; unmatched junction bases: 12. The CDR3 is 16 residues long. CDR1 is SGDLS, CDR2 YYNGEE, per germline.

CDR3 protein: CATETGPNYGYTF. In DNA, the CDR3 is TGTGCCACCGAAACAGGGCCTAACTATGGCTACACCTTC. This chain links TRBV7-9 with TRBJ1-2, with D perhaps matching TRBD1 (6 bases). Deletions cut 10 bases from V and 0 bases from J, with 12 bases between. The CDR3 length is 13 residues. Per the germline V gene, CDR1 is SEHNR and CDR2 is FQNEAQ (reference sequence).

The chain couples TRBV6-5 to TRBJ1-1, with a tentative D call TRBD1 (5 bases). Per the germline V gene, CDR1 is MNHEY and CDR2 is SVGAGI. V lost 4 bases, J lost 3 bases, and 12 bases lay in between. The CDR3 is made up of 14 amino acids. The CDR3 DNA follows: TGTGCCAGCAGTTGGGGCAGGACGCACACTGAAGCTTTCTTT. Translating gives CASSWGRTHTEAFF.

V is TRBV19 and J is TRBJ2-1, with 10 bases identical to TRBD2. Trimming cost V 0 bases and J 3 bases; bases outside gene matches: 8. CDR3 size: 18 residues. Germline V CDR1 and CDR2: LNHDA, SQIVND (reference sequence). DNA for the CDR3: TGTGCCAGTAGTATAGACGGTAGTAGCGGGAGGAACTACAATGAGCAGTTCTTC. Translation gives CASSIDGSSGRNYNEQFF. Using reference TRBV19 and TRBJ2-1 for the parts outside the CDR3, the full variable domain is DGGITQSPKYLFRKEGQNVTLSCEQNLNHDAMYWYRQDPGQGLRLIYYSQIVNDFQKGDIAEGYSVSREKKESFPLTVTSAQKNPTAFYLCASSIDGSSGRNYNEQFFGPGTRLTVL.

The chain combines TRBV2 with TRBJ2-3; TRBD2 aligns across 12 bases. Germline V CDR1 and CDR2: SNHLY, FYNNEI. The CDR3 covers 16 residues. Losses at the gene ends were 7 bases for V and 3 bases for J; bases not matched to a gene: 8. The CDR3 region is CASTRASGRGTDTQYF. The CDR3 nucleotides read TGTGCCAGCACCAGAGCTAGCGGGAGGGGAACAGATACGCAGTATTTT.

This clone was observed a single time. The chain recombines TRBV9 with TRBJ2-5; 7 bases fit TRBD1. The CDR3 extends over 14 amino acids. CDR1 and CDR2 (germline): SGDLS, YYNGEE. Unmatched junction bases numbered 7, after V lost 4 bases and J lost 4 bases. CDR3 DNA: TGTGCCAGCAGCCCCAAGGGACAGCGAGAGACCCAGTACTTC. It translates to CASSPKGQRETQYF.

DNA for the CDR3: TGTGCCAGCAGCCAAGAGAGCGGGCCGGGTGCCAATGAGCAGTTCTTC. Amino acids: CASSQESGPGANEQFF. The chain employs TRBV4-2 and TRBJ2-1; tentative D call: TRBD2 (6 bases). The germline V gene has CDR1 LGHNA and CDR2 YNFKEQ. The CDR3 extends over 16 amino acids. V was shortened by 0 bases and J by 6 bases, with 15 bases between the two germline ends.

The CDR3 spells CASSLPWDREDTEAFF. CDR3 DNA: TGCGCCAGCAGCTTGCCCTGGGACAGGGAGGACACTGAAGCTTTCTTT. The V and J genes are TRBV5-1 and TRBJ1-1; 9 bases line up with TRBD1. Germline assignment: CDR1 SGHRS and CDR2 YFSETQ. This CDR3 contains 16 residues. J gave up 3 bases and V 1 base, and 7 bases lay outside the gene matches.

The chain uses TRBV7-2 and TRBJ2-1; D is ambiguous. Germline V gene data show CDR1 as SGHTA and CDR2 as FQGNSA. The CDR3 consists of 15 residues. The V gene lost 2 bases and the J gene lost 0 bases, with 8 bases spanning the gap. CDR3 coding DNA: TGTGCCAGCAGCTTACTGCTAGGCTCCTACAATGAGCAGTTCTTC. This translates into CASSLLLGSYNEQFF.

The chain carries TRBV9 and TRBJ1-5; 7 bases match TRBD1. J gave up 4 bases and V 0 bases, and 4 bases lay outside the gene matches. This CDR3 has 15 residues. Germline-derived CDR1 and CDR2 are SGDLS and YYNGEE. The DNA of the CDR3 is TGTGCCAGCAGCGTAGAGGGGACAGCTAATCAGCCCCAGCATTTT. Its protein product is CASSVEGTANQPQHF.